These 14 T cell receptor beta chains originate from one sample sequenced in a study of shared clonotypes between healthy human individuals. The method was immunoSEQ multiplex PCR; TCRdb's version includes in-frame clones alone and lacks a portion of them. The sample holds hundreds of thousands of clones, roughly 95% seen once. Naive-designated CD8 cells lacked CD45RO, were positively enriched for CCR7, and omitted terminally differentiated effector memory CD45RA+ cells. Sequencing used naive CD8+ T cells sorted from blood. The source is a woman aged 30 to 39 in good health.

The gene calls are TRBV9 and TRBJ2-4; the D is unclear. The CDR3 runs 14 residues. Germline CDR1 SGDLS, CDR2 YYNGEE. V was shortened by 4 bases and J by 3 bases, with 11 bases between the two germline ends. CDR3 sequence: CASSPADGKNIQYF. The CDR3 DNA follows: TGTGCCAGCAGCCCGGCAGATGGCAAAAACATTCAGTACTTC.

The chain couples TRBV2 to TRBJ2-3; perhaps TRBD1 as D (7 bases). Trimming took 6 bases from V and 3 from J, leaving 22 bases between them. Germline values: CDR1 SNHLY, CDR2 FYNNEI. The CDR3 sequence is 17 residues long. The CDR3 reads CASRPRRTGGRTDTQYF. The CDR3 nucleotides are TGTGCCAGCAGACCACGTCGGACAGGAGGGCGGACAGATACGCAGTATTTT. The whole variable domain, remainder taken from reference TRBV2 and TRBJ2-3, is EPEVTQTPSHQVTQMGQEVILRCVPISNHLYFYWYRQILGQKVEFLVSFYNNEISEKSEIFDDQFSVERPDGSNFTLKIRSTKLEDSAMYFCASRPRRTGGRTDTQYFGPGTRLTVL.

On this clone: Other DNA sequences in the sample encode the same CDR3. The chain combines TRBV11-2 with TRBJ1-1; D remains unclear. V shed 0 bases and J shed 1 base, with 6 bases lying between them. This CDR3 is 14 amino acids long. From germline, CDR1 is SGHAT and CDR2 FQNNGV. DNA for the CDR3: TGTGCCAGCAGCTTAGATTGGGGGAACACTGAAGCTTTCTTT. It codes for CASSLDWGNTEAFF.

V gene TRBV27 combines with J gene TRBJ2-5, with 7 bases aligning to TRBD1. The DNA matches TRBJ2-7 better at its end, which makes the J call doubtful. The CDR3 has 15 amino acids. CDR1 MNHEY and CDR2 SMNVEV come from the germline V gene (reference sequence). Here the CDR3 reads CASSERTGGSYEQYF. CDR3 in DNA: TGTGCCAGCAGTGAAAGGACAGGTGGTTCCTACGAGCAGTACTTC.

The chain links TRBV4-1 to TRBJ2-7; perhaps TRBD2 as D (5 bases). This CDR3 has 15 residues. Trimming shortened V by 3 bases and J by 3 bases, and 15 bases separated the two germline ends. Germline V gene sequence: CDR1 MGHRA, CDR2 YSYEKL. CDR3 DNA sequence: TGCGCCAGCAGCCAGTACCTTGGAGGAAGCTACGAGCAGTACTTC. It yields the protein CASSQYLGGSYEQYF.

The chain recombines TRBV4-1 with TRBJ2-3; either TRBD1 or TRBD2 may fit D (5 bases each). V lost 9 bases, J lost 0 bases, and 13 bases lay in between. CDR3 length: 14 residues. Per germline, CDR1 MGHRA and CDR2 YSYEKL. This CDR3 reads CAREPRGSTDTQYF. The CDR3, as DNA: TGCGCCAGAGAACCCCGGGGCAGCACAGATACGCAGTATTTT.

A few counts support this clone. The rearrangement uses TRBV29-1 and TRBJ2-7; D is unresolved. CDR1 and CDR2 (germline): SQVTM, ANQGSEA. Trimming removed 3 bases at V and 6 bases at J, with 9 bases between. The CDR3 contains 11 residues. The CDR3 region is CSVDLAGEQYF. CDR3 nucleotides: TGCAGCGTTGACCTTGCAGGCGAGCAGTACTTC.

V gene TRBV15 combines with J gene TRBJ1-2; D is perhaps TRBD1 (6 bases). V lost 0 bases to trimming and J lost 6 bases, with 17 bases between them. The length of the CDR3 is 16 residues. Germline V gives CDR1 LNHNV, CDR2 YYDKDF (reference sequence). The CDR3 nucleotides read TGTGCCACCAGCAGAGAAGGTTCTGGTAACAGGGATGGCTACACCTTC. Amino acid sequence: CATSREGSGNRDGYTF.

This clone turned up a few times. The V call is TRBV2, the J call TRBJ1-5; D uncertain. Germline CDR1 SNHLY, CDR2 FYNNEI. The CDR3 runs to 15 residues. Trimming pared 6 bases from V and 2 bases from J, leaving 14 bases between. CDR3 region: CASRGRTEGNQPQHF. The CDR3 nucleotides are TGTGCCAGCAGGGGCCGGACTGAGGGCAATCAGCCCCAGCATTTT.

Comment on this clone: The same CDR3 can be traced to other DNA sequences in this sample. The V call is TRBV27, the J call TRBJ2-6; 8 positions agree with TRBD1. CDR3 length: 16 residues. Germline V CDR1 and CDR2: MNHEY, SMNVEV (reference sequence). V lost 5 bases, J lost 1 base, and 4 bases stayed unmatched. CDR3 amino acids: CASSLGQGSGANVLTF. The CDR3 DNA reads TGTGCCAGCAGTCTCGGACAGGGATCTGGGGCCAACGTCCTGACTTTC.

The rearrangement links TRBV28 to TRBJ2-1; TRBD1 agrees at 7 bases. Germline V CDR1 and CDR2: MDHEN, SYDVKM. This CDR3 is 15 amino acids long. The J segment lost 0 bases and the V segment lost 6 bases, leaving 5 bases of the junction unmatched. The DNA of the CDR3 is TGTGCCAGCAGGAGGGACAGAAGCTCCTACAATGAGCAGTTCTTC. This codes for CASRRDRSSYNEQFF. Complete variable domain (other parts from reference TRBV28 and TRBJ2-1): DVKVTQSSRYLVKRTGEKVFLECVQDMDHENMFWYRQDPGLGLRLIYFSYDVKMKEKGDIPEGYSVSREKKERFSLILESASTNQTSMYLCASRRDRSSYNEQFFGPGTRLTVL.

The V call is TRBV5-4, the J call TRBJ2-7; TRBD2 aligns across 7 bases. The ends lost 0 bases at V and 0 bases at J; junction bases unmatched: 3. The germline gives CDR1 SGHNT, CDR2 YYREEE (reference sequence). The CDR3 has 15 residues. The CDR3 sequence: CASSLASGTSYEQYF. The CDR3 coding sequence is TGTGCCAGCAGCTTGGCGAGCGGGACCTCCTACGAGCAGTACTTC.

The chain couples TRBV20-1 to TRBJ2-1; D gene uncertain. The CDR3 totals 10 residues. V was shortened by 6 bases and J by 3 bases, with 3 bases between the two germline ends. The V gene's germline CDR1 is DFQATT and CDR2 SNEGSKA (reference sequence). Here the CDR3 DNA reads TGCAGTGCGGACTACAATGAGCAGTTCTTC. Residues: CSADYNEQFF.

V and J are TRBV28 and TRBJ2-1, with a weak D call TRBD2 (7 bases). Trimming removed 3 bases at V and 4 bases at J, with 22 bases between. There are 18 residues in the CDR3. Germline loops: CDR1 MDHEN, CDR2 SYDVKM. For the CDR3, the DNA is TGTGCCAGCAGTTTCGTGGTGCAAGCGGGACATAGATACAATGAGCAGTTCTTC. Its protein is CASSFVVQAGHRYNEQFF.